These 5 T cell receptor beta chains came from one sample sequenced in a study of T cell repertoires in cytomegalovirus infection. TCRdb recomputed calls from the reads with MiXCR, one row per CDR3 protein. Of some 300,000 distinct CDR3 sequences in the sample, around 10% are singletons; the top ten hold around 2.4%. Material for sequencing was PBMCs. Receptors were obtained from a human donor in good health (CMV status not recorded). Some clones in this sample may be carry-over from other donors' samples.

The J gene is TRBJ2-1, the V gene TRBV20-1; TRBD1 might be the D (6 bases). This CDR3 is built from 12 residues. Trimming removed 6 bases from V and 7 bases from J, with 13 bases in between. Looked up from germline, CDR1 is DFQATT and CDR2 is SNEGSKA (reference sequence). The CDR3 bases are TGCAGTGCGGAACAGGGTTGGAATGAGCAGTTCTTC. Encoded protein: CSAEQGWNEQFF.

This clonotype was seen many times. The chain has TRBV7-9 and TRBJ2-1; TRBD1 matches 8 bases. V lost 2 bases to trimming and J lost 2 bases; unmatched junction nucleotides: 5. CDR3 length equals 16 residues. Germline values: CDR1 SEHNR, CDR2 FQNEAQ (reference sequence). CDR3 sequence: CASSLMDRDTYNEQFF. CDR3 bases: TGTGCCAGCAGCTTAATGGACAGGGATACCTACAATGAGCAGTTCTTC. Full variable domain (rest looked up from reference TRBV7-9 and TRBJ2-1): DTGVSQNPRHKITKRGQNVTFRCDPISEHNRLYWYRQTLGQGPEFLTYFQNEAQLEKSRLLSDRFSAERPKGSFSTLEIQRTEQGDSAMYLCASSLMDRDTYNEQFFGPGTRLTVL.

This clonotype was detected many times. The rearrangement joins TRBV20-1 to TRBJ2-7, with TRBD1 matching over 8 bases. Germline V CDR1 and CDR2: DFQATT, SNEGSKA (reference sequence). Trimming cost V 5 bases and J 3 bases; bases outside gene matches: 3. The CDR3 totals 12 residues. CDR3 protein: CSAFGQGYEQYF. The CDR3 region has the DNA TGCAGTGCTTTTGGACAGGGCTACGAGCAGTACTTC.

The table lists this clonotype with many counts. V usage is TRBV7-9 and J usage is TRBJ1-5; D ambiguous. Per the germline V gene, CDR1 is SEHNR and CDR2 is FQNEAQ (reference sequence). V was pared by 5 bases and J by 3 bases, with 14 bases between. This CDR3 has 15 residues. CDR3 region: CASSQDFVANQPQHF. The CDR3 coding sequence is TGTGCCAGCAGCCAGGACTTCGTAGCCAATCAGCCCCAGCATTTT.

This clonotype has at least ten counts. This chain connects TRBV4-1 to TRBJ2-1; TRBD2 matches 8 bases. Germline-derived CDR1 and CDR2 are MGHRA and YSYEKL. Trimming cost V 5 bases and J 8 bases; bases outside gene matches: 2. This CDR3 comprises 12 residues. CDR3 amino acids: CASSAGGDEQFF. The CDR3 coding sequence is TGCGCCAGCAGCGCCGGGGGGGATGAGCAGTTCTTC.